This T cell receptor (beta chain) originates from a study of blood T cell repertoires in COVID-19 (dated by TCRdb to the early 2020s). For the study in its entirety: Collaborator samples came from the United States, Italy and Spain and covered acute and convalescent phases of COVID-19. A de-identified subject ID, COVID-19 status, age in years and sex were almost always included in the sample metadata. Subjects who had been exposed to COVID-19, were actively infected with it, or had recovered from it provided the deeply sampled blood TCRbeta repertoires that made up the dataset. The material from the prospective study consisted of cDNA or gDNA derived from T cells, B-cell-depleted T cells, or PBMCs. The repertoires were released in a freely available public database meant as a resource for research on the immune response to SARS-CoV-2. The samples were drawn from the first 160 participants of the ongoing ImmuneRACE study and from roughly 1,300 subjects provided by 6 global collaborators. HLA class I and class II types, where available, came from metadata supplied by the sample provider rather than from assay-based typing. Study-level results and caveats: The amount of clinical and demographic metadata varied by source and participant and was provided uncurated.

As for this clone: Its antigen has not been determined. No much larger clone is present one base from it, and per-base qualities are unavailable.

TCRbeta CDR3 regions were amplified from genomic DNA using the immunoSEQ Assay, a bias-controlled multiplex PCR. As for how the authors treated the data: Within the assay, amplification of reference gene primers was used to estimate how many nucleated cells each sample contained. To quantify the absolute abundance of each unique TCRbeta CDR3 rearrangement, sequence reads were collapsed and filtered. For each sample, productive Simpson clonality was calculated by taking the square root of Simpson's diversity index across productive rearrangements. Not all clones reach the TCRdb copy of this immuneACCESS table, which keeps in-frame sequences only. Checked studies attribute under half of the gap to unresolved V genes and leave the rest unexplained. V and J calls and clone size are as listed in that table; D and trimming were resolved from the DNA. Recorded for this sample are a few thousand clones; almost 85% of them occurred a single time. Of the sample, roughly 13% is held by the ten largest clones.

The germline V gene supplies CDR1 KGHDR and CDR2 SFDVKD. The CDR3 measures 13 amino acids from cysteine to phenylalanine. Just CDR3 DNA is preserved here, 39 bases in frame from base 1. V lost 9 bases and J lost 6 bases, and the count of bases not matched to a germline gene is 8. Whole blood was collected in K2EDTA tubes by collaborating institutions according to the institutions' own protocols. For TCRbeta analysis, collaborator samples were shipped as frozen whole blood, as isolated PBMCs, or as DNA extracted from either sample type. Source material: peripheral blood. This TCR derives from a man between 65 and 80 years old with active COVID-19. This chain joins TRBV24-1 to TRBJ2-3; TRBD2 aligns with 7 central bases. The encoded CDR3 is CATGGGQDDTQYF. The sequence in DNA is TGTGCCACCGGCGGGGGTCAAGATGATACGCAGTATTTT.